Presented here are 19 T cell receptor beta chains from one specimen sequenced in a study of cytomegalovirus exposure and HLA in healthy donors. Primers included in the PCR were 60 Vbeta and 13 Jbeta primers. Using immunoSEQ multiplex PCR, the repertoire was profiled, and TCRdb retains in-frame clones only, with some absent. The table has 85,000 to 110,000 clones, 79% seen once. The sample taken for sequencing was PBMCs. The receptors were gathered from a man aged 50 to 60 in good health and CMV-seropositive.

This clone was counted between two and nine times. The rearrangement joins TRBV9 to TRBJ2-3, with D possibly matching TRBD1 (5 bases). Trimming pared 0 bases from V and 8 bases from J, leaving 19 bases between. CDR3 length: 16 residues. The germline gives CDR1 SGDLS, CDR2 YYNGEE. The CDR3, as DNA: TGTGCCAGCAGCGTAGTTGAGACAGTTAGGTCAGGTACGCAGTATTTT. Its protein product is CASSVVETVRSGTQYF.

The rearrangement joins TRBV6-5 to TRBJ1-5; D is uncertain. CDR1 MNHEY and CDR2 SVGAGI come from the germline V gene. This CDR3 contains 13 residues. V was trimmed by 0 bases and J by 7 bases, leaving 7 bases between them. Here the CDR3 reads CASSYSRFQPQHF. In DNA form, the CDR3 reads TGTGCCAGCAGTTACTCGAGATTCCAGCCCCAGCATTTT.

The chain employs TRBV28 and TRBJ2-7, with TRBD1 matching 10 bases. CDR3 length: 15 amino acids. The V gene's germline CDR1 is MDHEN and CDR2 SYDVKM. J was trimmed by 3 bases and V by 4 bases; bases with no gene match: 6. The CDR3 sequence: CASSSPGTGDYEQYF. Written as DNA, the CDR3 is TGTGCCAGCAGTTCTCCCGGGACAGGGGACTACGAGCAGTACTTC. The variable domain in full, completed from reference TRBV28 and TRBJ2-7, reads DVKVTQSSRYLVKRTGEKVFLECVQDMDHENMFWYRQDPGLGLRLIYFSYDVKMKEKGDIPEGYSVSREKKERFSLILESASTNQTSMYLCASSSPGTGDYEQYFGPGTRLTVT.

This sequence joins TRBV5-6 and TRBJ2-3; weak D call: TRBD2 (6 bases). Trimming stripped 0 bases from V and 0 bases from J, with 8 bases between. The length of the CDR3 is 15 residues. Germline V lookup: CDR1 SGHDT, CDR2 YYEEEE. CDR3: CASSLGGTSTDTQYF. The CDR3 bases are TGTGCCAGCAGCTTGGGGGGGACTAGCACAGATACGCAGTATTTT. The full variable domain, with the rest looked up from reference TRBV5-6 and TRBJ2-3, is DAGVTQSPTHLIKTRGQQVTLRCSPKSGHDTVSWYQQALGQGPQFIFQYYEEEERQRGNFPDRFSGHQFPNYSSELNVNALLLGDSALYLCASSLGGTSTDTQYFGPGTRLTVL.

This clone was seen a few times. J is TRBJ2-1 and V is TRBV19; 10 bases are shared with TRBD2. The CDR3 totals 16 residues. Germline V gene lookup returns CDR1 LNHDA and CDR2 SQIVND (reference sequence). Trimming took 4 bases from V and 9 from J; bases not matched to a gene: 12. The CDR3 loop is CASSTIQREGRSEQFF. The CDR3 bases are TGTGCCAGTAGTACAATTCAGCGGGAGGGCCGTAGTGAGCAGTTCTTC.

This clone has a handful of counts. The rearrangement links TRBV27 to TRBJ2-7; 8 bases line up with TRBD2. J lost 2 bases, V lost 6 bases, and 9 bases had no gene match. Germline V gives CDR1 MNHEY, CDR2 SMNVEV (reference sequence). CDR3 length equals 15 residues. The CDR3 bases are TGTGCCAGCAGAACACCGGGACTAGGTGCCTACGAGCAGTACTTC. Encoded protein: CASRTPGLGAYEQYF.

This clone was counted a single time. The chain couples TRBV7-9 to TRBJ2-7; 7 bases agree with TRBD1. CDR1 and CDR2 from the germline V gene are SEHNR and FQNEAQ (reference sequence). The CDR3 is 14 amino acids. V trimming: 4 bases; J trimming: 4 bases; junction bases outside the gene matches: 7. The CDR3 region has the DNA TGTGCCAGCAGCTCTGGGGACAGCCTATACGAGCAGTACTTC. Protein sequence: CASSSGDSLYEQYF.

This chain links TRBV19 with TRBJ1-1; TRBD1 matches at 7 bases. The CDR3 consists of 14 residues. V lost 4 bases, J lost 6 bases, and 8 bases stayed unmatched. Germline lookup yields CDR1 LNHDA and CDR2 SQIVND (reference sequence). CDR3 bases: TGTGCCAGTAGTACCCTGACAGGGAGATCTGAAGCTTTCTTT. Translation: CASSTLTGRSEAFF.

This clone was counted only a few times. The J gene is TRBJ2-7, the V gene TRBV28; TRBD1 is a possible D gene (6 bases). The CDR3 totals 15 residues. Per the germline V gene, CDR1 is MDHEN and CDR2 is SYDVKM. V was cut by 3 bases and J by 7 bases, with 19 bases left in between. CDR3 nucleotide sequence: TGTGCCAGCAGTTTTCGTGGGACAACACTTCGAGAGCAGTACTTC. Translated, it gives CASSFRGTTLREQYF.

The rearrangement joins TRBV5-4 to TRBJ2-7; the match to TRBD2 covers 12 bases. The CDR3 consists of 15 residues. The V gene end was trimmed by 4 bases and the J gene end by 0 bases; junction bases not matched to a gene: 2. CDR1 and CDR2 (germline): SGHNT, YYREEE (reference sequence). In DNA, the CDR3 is TGTGCCAGCAGCGAGACTAGCGGGAGCTCCTACGAGCAGTACTTC. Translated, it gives CASSETSGSSYEQYF.

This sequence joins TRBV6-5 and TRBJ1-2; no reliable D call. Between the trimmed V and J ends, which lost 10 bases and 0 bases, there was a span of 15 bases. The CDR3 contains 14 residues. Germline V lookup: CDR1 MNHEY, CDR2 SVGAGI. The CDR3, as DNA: TGTGCCACCACGCGGGCCAGTCCTAACTATGGCTACACCTTC. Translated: CATTRASPNYGYTF.

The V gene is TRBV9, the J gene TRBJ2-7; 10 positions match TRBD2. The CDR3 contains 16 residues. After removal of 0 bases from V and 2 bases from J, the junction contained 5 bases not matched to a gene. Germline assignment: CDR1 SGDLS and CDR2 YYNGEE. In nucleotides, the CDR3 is TGTGCCAGCAGCGTAGCCCCCCTAGCGGGAGCCTACGAGCAGTACTTC. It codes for CASSVAPLAGAYEQYF.

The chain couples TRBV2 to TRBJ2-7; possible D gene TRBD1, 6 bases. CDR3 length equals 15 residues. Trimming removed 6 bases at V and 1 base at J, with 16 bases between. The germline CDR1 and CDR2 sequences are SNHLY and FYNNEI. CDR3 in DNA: TGTGCCAGCAGGCGCCCACAGGGTGGGTCCTACGAGCAGTACTTC. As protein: CASRRPQGGSYEQYF.

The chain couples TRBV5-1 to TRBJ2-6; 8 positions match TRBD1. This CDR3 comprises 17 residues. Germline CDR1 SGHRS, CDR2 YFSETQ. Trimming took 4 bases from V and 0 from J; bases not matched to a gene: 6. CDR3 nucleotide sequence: TGCGCCAGCAGCAACCAGGGGGCCTTCTCTGGGGCCAACGTCCTGACTTTC. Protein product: CASSNQGAFSGANVLTF.

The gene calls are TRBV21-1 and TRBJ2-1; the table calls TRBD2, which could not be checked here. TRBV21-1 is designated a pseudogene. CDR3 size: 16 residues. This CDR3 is CASSKAPSGTCNEQFF. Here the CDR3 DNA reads TGTGCCAGCAGCAAAGCCCCTAGCGGGACTTGCAATGAGCAGTTCTTC.

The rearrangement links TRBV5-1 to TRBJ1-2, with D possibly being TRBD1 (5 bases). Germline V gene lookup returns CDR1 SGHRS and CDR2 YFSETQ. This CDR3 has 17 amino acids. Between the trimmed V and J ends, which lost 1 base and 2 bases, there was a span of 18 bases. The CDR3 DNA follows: TGCGCCAGCAGCTTGTCCCCTCAGGGTATAGGGAACTATGGCTACACCTTC. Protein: CASSLSPQGIGNYGYTF.

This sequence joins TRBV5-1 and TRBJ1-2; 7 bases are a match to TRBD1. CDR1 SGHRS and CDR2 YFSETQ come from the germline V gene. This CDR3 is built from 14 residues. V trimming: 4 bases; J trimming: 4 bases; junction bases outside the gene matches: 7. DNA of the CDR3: TGCGCCAGCAGCGGGGGACAGACCTTCTATGGCTACACCTTC. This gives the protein CASSGGQTFYGYTF.

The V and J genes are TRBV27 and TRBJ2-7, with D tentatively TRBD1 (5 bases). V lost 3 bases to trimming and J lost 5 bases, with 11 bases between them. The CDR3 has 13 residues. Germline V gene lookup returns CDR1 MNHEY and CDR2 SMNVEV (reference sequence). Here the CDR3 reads CASSLGQRNEQYF. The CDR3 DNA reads TGTGCCAGCAGTTTGGGGCAGAGAAACGAGCAGTACTTC.

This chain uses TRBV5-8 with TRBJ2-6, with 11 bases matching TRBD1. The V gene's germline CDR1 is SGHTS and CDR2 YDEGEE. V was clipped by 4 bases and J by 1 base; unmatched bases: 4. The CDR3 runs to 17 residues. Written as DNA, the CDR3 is TGTGCCAGCAGCCCGGGACAGGGGGTGTCTGGGGCCAACGTCCTGACTTTC. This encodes CASSPGQGVSGANVLTF.